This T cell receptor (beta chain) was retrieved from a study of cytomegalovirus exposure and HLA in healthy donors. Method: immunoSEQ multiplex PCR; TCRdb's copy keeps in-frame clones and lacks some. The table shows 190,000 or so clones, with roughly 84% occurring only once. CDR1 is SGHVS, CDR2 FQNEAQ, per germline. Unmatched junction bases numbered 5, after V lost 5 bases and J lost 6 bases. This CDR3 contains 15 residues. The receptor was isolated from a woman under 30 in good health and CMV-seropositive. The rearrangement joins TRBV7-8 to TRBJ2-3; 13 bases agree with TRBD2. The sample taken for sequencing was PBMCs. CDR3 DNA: TGTGCCAGCAGCGGACTAGCGGGGGAGGCGGATACGCAGTATTTT. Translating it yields CASSGLAGEADTQYF.